These 24 T cell receptor beta chains originate from one sample sequenced in a study of blood T cell repertoires in COVID-19. The protocol was immunoSEQ multiplex PCR, while the TCRdb copy is restricted to in-frame clones and leaves out a portion. In the table there are around 350,000 clones, roughly 86% of which are singletons. The sequenced sample consisted of peripheral blood. The receptors come from a human donor in a cohort sampled during active COVID-19.

The chain carries TRBV11-1 and TRBJ2-7; 10 nucleotides align to TRBD2. The CDR3 has 15 residues. V lost 6 bases and J lost 2; bases outside the gene matches: 7. Germline loops: CDR1 SGHAT, CDR2 FQDESV (reference sequence). CDR3 DNA sequence: TGTGCCAGCAGTAATAGCGGGGGGCCCGCCTACGAGCAGTACTTC. Amino acids: CASSNSGGPAYEQYF.

The chain is built from TRBV7-2 and TRBJ2-1; TRBD2 matches 7 bases. The CDR3 consists of 15 residues. Trimming at V came to 2 bases and at J to 4 bases, leaving 5 bases not matched to a gene. Germline CDR1 SGHTA, CDR2 FQGNSA. This CDR3 reads CASSLLRREYNEQFF. The CDR3 DNA reads TGTGCCAGCAGCTTACTCCGGCGGGAGTACAATGAGCAGTTCTTC.

The chain carries TRBV7-6 and TRBJ2-5; TRBD2 matches 8 bases. CDR1 and CDR2 from the germline V gene are SGHVS and FNYEAQ. V gave up 5 bases and J gave up 4 bases; unmatched junction bases: 9. The CDR3 extends over 15 amino acids. DNA of the CDR3: TGTGCCAGCAGCCGCAGAGCGGGAGAGGGAGAGACCCAGTACTTC. Encoded protein: CASSRRAGEGETQYF.

Notes on this clone: Other DNA variants within this sample encode the same CDR3. The chain recombines TRBV28 with TRBJ2-1; 10 bases line up with TRBD2. Germline lookup yields CDR1 MDHEN and CDR2 SYDVKM. The CDR3 covers 15 residues. V shed 5 bases, J shed 0 bases, and the junction held 1 base outside the gene matches. In DNA form, the CDR3 reads TGTGCCAGCAGTCCTAGCGGGAGCTCCTACAATGAGCAGTTCTTC. Translated: CASSPSGSSYNEQFF.

This rearrangement joins TRBV21-1 to TRBJ2-7; TRBD2, the table's D call, lacks a check against the DNA. TRBV21-1 is tagged as a pseudogene. This CDR3 is 18 amino acids long. CDR3 sequence: CARLRKTSGTSVFYEQYF. The CDR3 DNA is TGTGCCAGGCTCCGTAAGACTAGCGGGACGTCGGTCTTCTACGAGCAGTACTTC.

This chain connects TRBV28 to TRBJ1-1; possibly TRBD1 for D (5 bases). Trimming pared 6 bases from V and 6 bases from J, leaving 32 bases between. This CDR3 is 19 amino acids long. Germline-derived CDR1 and CDR2 are MDHEN and SYDVKM. This CDR3 reads CASRPLTPSDHFRGAEAFF. Written as DNA, the CDR3 is TGTGCCAGCAGACCCTTGACCCCGTCGGACCACTTCCGGGGGGCTGAAGCTTTCTTT.

The chain combines TRBV3-1 (or the pseudogene TRBV3-2) with TRBJ2-1; TRBD2 agrees at 8 bases. The V gene end was trimmed by 5 bases and the J gene end by 6 bases; junction bases not matched to a gene: 6. This CDR3 has 14 amino acids. The germline V gene encodes CDR1 LGHDT and CDR2 YNNKEL (reference sequence). The CDR3 DNA is TGTGCCAGCAGCACCCGGACTAGCTCCAATGAGCAGTTCTTC. Amino acid sequence: CASSTRTSSNEQFF.

The chain couples TRBV5-1 to TRBJ2-7, with TRBD2 identical over 8 bases. V shed 6 bases, J shed 2 bases, and the junction held 7 bases outside the gene matches. Germline V gives CDR1 SGHRS, CDR2 YFSETQ. There are 14 residues in the CDR3. The CDR3 loop is CASTGGGPPYEQYF. The CDR3 DNA reads TGCGCCAGCACCGGGGGGGGGCCTCCCTACGAGCAGTACTTC. The entire variable domain, with the rest obtained from reference TRBV5-1 and TRBJ2-7, is as follows: KAGVTQTPRYLIKTRGQQVTLSCSPISGHRSVSWYQQTPGQGLQFLFEYFSETQRNKGNFPGRFSGRQFSNSRSEMNVSTLELGDSALYLCASTGGGPPYEQYFGPGTRLTVT.

The chain uses TRBV7-9 and TRBJ1-2; D perhaps matches TRBD1 (5 bases). This CDR3 contains 14 residues. Germline V gene sequence: CDR1 SEHNR, CDR2 FQNEAQ (reference sequence). The V and J ends lost 3 bases and 4 bases respectively, with 12 bases between them. The CDR3 sequence is CASSFSGQIYGYTF. The CDR3 nucleotides are TGTGCCAGCAGCTTCTCTGGACAAATCTATGGCTACACCTTC. Together with reference TRBV7-9 and TRBJ1-2, the CDR3 gives the full variable domain: DTGVSQNPRHKITKRGQNVTFRCDPISEHNRLYWYRQTLGQGPEFLTYFQNEAQLEKSRLLSDRFSAERPKGSFSTLEIQRTEQGDSAMYLCASSFSGQIYGYTFGSGTRLTVV.

The CDR3 sequence is CASSTSGGNQETQYF. The CDR3 DNA follows: TGTGCCAGTTCCACTAGCGGGGGGAACCAAGAGACCCAGTACTTC. V usage is TRBV19 and J usage is TRBJ2-5, with 12 bases matching TRBD2. CDR3 length: 15 residues. Germline V gene data show CDR1 as LNHDA and CDR2 as SQIVND (reference sequence). J lost 0 bases, V lost 8 bases, and 4 bases had no gene match.

The chain recombines TRBV30 with TRBJ2-3; TRBD2 matches 7 bases. J was trimmed by 0 bases and V by 5 bases; bases with no gene match: 11. The germline V gene encodes CDR1 GTSNPN and CDR2 SVGIG (reference sequence). The CDR3 runs to 16 residues. This CDR3 reads CAWGFSAGRSTDTQYF. CDR3 nucleotides: TGTGCCTGGGGATTTTCAGCGGGGAGGAGCACAGATACGCAGTATTTT.

This chain uses TRBV9 with TRBJ2-3; maybe TRBD1 (7 bases). The V gene lost 3 bases and the J gene lost 1 base, with 18 bases spanning the gap. Germline CDR1 reads SGDLS; CDR2 reads YYNGEE. The CDR3 is 17 residues long. CDR3 in amino acids: CASSETPEGAGTDTQYF. CDR3 in DNA: TGTGCCAGCAGCGAGACCCCGGAGGGGGCGGGCACAGATACGCAGTATTTT. Full variable domain (outside the CDR3, taken from reference TRBV9 and TRBJ2-3): DSGVTQTPKHLITATGQRVTLRCSPRSGDLSVYWYQQSLDQGLQFLIQYYNGEERAKGNILERFSAQQFPDLHSELNLSSLELGDSALYFCASSETPEGAGTDTQYFGPGTRLTVL.

This clone was recorded once. The chain couples TRBV7-2 to TRBJ1-2; D is undetermined. Between the trimmed V and J ends, which lost 3 bases and 4 bases, there was a span of 12 bases. This CDR3 contains 14 residues. The V gene's germline CDR1 is SGHTA and CDR2 FQGNSA. The CDR3 bases are TGTGCCAGCAGCTTCCCCGGTCAGGCCTATGGCTACACCTTC. It specifies CASSFPGQAYGYTF.

The V and J genes are TRBV7-3 and TRBJ2-1, with 7 positions matching TRBD1. After removal of 2 bases from V and 2 bases from J, the junction contained 12 bases not matched to a gene. The CDR3 loop spans 18 amino acids. Germline CDR1 is SGHTA and CDR2 is FQGTGA. The DNA for the CDR3 is TGTGCCAGCAGCTTAGGTATAAGGGACAGTGGGCCCTACAATGAGCAGTTCTTC. As protein: CASSLGIRDSGPYNEQFF.

The V gene is TRBV5-6, the J gene TRBJ1-4; 7 bases agree with TRBD1. The V gene end was trimmed by 3 bases and the J gene end by 8 bases; junction bases not matched to a gene: 10. The V gene's germline CDR1 is SGHDT and CDR2 YYEEEE. The CDR3 length is 15 residues. DNA of the CDR3: TGTGCCAGCAGCTCAATCAGGGGGTTATCGGAAAAACTGTTTTTT. Residues: CASSSIRGLSEKLFF.

This chain uses TRBV19 with TRBJ2-3, with a weak D call TRBD2 (7 bases). V lost 6 bases and J 1 base, leaving 8 bases between the germline ends. This CDR3 contains 13 residues. Germline V gene data show CDR1 as LNHDA and CDR2 as SQIVND (reference sequence). For the CDR3, the DNA is TGTGCCAGTAGAGGGGGGGGCACAGATACGCAGTATTTT. This gives the protein CASRGGGTDTQYF. The whole variable domain, remainder taken from reference TRBV19 and TRBJ2-3, is DGGITQSPKYLFRKEGQNVTLSCEQNLNHDAMYWYRQDPGQGLRLIYYSQIVNDFQKGDIAEGYSVSREKKESFPLTVTSAQKNPTAFYLCASRGGGTDTQYFGPGTRLTVL.

The chain has TRBV3-1 (or the pseudogene TRBV3-2) and TRBJ2-3; no definite D call. The CDR3 loop spans 14 amino acids. Trimming left V 1 base short and J 8 bases short, with 13 bases between. Germline V lookup: CDR1 LGHDT, CDR2 YNNKEL (reference sequence). The CDR3 loop is CASSQALVLATQYF. The DNA of the CDR3 is TGTGCCAGCAGCCAAGCCCTAGTCCTCGCTACGCAGTATTTT.

The V call is TRBV30, the J call TRBJ1-4; D is ambiguous. The V gene's germline CDR1 is GTSNPN and CDR2 SVGIG (reference sequence). The CDR3 has 14 amino acids. V was clipped by 5 bases and J by 1 base, with 11 bases between them. CDR3 loop: CAWLRRGTNEKLFF. The CDR3 DNA is TGTGCCTGGTTACGGCGCGGAACTAATGAAAAACTGTTTTTT.

The chain joins TRBV5-1 to TRBJ2-1; 11 positions agree with TRBD2. Trimming took 4 bases from V and 5 from J; bases not matched to a gene: 8. This CDR3 is built from 16 residues. Germline assignment: CDR1 SGHRS and CDR2 YFSETQ. Here the CDR3 DNA reads TGCGCCAGCAGCCCTATATCGACTAGCGGGGACAATGAGCAGTTCTTC. Protein: CASSPISTSGDNEQFF.

The chain joins TRBV6-5 to TRBJ1-3, with D tentatively TRBD1 (5 bases). In germline, CDR1 is MNHEY, CDR2 SVGAGI. V gave up 2 bases and J gave up 4 bases, with 6 bases separating them. The CDR3 covers 13 residues. DNA for the CDR3: TGTGCCAGCAGTTACCAGGGAGGAAACACCATATATTTT. This gives the protein CASSYQGGNTIYF.

This clone was detected only a few times. The genes are TRBV7-2 and TRBJ1-1, with 9 bases matching TRBD1. This CDR3 contains 15 residues. Germline V CDR1 and CDR2: SGHTA, FQGNSA. The junction had 9 bases not matched to a gene; V was cut back by 1 base and J by 9 bases. In nucleotides, the CDR3 is TGTGCCAGCAGCTTAGGACGGACGGGACAGGGTAAAGCTTTCTTT. This sequence encodes CASSLGRTGQGKAFF.

This rearrangement joins TRBV2 to TRBJ2-1, with TRBD1 matching 8 bases. The germline V gene encodes CDR1 SNHLY and CDR2 FYNNEI. V lost 4 bases, J lost 9 bases, and 14 bases stayed unmatched. CDR3 length equals 16 residues. In DNA, the CDR3 is TGTGCCAGCAGTGGGTTTCTAGCAGGGGGCCAGGGTGAGCAGTTCTTC. It yields the protein CASSGFLAGGQGEQFF.

The chain joins TRBV5-5 to TRBJ1-4; 9 bases fit TRBD1. Per the germline V gene, CDR1 is SGHKS and CDR2 is YYEKEE (reference sequence). The length of the CDR3 is 15 residues. J gave up 2 bases and V 2 bases, and 1 base lay outside the gene matches. CDR3 amino acids: CASSLGQGTNEKLFF. CDR3 nucleotide sequence: TGTGCCAGCAGCTTAGGACAGGGGACTAATGAAAAACTGTTTTTT.

The V and J genes are TRBV2 and TRBJ1-3, with a possible D match to TRBD1 (5 bases). Germline-derived CDR1 and CDR2 are SNHLY and FYNNEI. The CDR3 consists of 15 residues. Trimming removed 7 bases from V and 0 bases from J, with 13 bases in between. The CDR3 reads CASKGTGFSGNTIYF. In DNA form, the CDR3 reads TGTGCCAGCAAGGGAACAGGATTCTCTGGAAACACCATATATTTT.